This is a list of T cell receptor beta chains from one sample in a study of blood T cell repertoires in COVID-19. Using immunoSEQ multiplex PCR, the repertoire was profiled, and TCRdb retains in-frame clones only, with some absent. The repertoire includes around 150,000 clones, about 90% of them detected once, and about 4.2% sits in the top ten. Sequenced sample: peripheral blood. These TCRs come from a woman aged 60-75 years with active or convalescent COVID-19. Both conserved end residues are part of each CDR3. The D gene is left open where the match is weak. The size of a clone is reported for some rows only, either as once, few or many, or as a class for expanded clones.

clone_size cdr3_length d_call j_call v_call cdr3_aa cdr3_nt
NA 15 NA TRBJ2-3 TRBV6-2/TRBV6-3 CASSYGQGRTDTQYF TGTGCCAGCAGTTACGGTCAGGGAAGGACAGATACGCAGTATTTT
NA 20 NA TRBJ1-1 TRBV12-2 CASRIERILLAGTQNTEAFF TGTGCAAGTCGCATCGAGAGGATTCTCTTAGCCGGGACACAAAACACTGAAGCTTTCTTT
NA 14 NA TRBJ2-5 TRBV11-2 CASSFGGAQETQYF TGTGCCAGCAGCTTTGGGGGGGCCCAAGAGACCCAGTACTTC
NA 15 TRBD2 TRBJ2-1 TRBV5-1 CASSPSGASYNEQFF TGCGCCAGCAGCCCAAGCGGGGCTTCCTACAATGAGCAGTTCTTC
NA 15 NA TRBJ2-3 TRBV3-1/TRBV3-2 CASSQDFSDTDTQYF TGTGCCAGCAGCCAAGACTTTAGCGACACAGATACGCAGTATTTT
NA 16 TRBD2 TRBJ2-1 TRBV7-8 CASSRGLAGGNNEQFF TGTGCCAGCAGCAGGGGACTAGCGGGGGGAAACAATGAGCAGTTCTTC
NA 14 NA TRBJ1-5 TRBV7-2 CASSLFFSYQPQHF TGTGCCAGCAGCTTGTTCTTCTCTTATCAGCCCCAGCATTTT
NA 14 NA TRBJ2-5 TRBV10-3 CAISGFGAQETQYF TGTGCCATCAGTGGGTTTGGGGCTCAAGAGACCCAGTACTTC
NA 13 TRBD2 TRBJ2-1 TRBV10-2 CASSELRGIEQFF TGCGCCAGCAGTGAGTTGCGGGGGATTGAGCAGTTCTTC
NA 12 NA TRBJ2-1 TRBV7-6 CASSLWGGEQFF TGTGCCAGCAGCCTCTGGGGGGGCGAGCAGTTCTTC
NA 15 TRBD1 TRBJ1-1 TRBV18 CASSPDLGQGNEAFF TGTGCCAGCTCACCCGACCTGGGACAGGGGAATGAAGCTTTCTTT
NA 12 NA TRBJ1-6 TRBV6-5 CASSYSMGLLHF TGTGCCAGCAGTTACTCGATGGGCCTCCTCCACTTT
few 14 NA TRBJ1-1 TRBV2 CASSVRGANTEAFF TGTGCCAGCAGTGTTAGGGGTGCGAACACTGAAGCTTTCTTT
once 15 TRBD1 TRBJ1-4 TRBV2 CASSLDRTGGEKLFF TGTGCCAGCAGTCTGGATCGGACAGGGGGGGAAAAACTGTTTTTT
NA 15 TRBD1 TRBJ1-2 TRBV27 CASSLTGMLNYGYTF TGTGCCAGCAGTTTGACAGGGATGTTGAACTATGGCTACACCTTC